This TCR beta chain was identified during a study of technical replicates of blood from a handful of donors. This clone was recorded a few times. The V and J ends lost 3 bases and 7 bases respectively, with 18 bases between them. Germline V CDR1 and CDR2: SGHTA, FQGNSA. This CDR3 comprises 15 residues. TCRdb's table, derived via immunoSEQ multiplex PCR, lists solely in-frame clones and lacks some. The sample has about 63,000 clones, around 87% seen once. Sequenced sample: PBMCs. This clonotype was sampled from a human donor in good health. Some clones in this sample may be carry-over from other donors' samples. The chain has TRBV7-2 and TRBJ1-2, with a tentative D call TRBD1 (5 bases). CDR3: CASSFRAMGGSGYTF. Written as DNA, the CDR3 is TGTGCCAGCAGCTTCAGGGCCATGGGGGGGAGTGGCTACACCTTC.